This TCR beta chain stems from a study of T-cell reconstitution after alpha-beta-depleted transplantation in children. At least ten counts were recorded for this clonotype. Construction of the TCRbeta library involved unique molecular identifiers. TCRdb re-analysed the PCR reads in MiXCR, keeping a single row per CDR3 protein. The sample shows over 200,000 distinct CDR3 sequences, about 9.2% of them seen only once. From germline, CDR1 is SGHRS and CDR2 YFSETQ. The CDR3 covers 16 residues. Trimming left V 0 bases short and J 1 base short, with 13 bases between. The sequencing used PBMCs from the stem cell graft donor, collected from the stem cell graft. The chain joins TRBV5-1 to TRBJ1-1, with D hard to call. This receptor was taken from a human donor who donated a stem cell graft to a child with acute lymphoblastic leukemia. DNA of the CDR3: TGCGCCAGCAGCTTGGTTCGGGCAACGAGGAACACTGAAGCTTTCTTT. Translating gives CASSLVRATRNTEAFF.